This T cell receptor (beta chain) was captured by sequencing in a study of CD8 T cells in Susac syndrome. Reverse transcription of roughly 0.5 to 1 ug RNA used random hexamers. Each CDR3 protein is one row after TCRdb ran MiXCR on the immunoSEQ multiplex PCR reads. The repertoire has 210,000 or so distinct CDR3 sequences, 94% of them found once; the top ten carry approximately 0.15%. This clonotype was seen a handful of times. CDR1 is SNHLY, CDR2 FYNNEI, per germline. This CDR3 comprises 13 residues. Trimming removed 7 bases from V and 1 base from J, with 10 bases in between. Input material: CD4+ T cells from PBMCs. The chain couples TRBV2 to TRBJ1-1; a possible D gene is TRBD1 (5 bases). This TCR came from a human donor with Susac syndrome. CDR3 sequence: CASNNQGNTEAFF. As DNA, the CDR3 is TGTGCCAGCAATAATCAGGGGAACACTGAAGCTTTCTTT.